These 9 T cell receptor beta chains were sequenced from one sample in a study of T cell changes during pregnancy in multiple sclerosis (dated by TCRdb to between 2017 and 2020). The library came from the immunoSEQ multiplex PCR assay. The immuneACCESS repertoire file appears here via TCRdb, limited to in-frame rearrangements. These files lack a portion of the clones; in checked studies, under half of the deficit traces to unresolved V genes, and the cause of the others is not known. The table for this sample lists 45,000 to 60,000 clones; about nine tenths of them were counted only once. Clones ranked in the top ten supply less than 4% of the sample. Sequencing was performed on CD8+ T cells from peripheral blood mononuclear cells, taken before pregnancy. Receptors originate from a female donor with multiple sclerosis, enrolled in a pregnancy study.

In DNA, the CDR3 is TGCGCCAGCAGTGAGTGGACAGGGGCTGGAAACACCATATATTTT. Protein product: CASSEWTGAGNTIYF. The V and J genes are TRBV10-2 and TRBJ1-3; 9 bases map to TRBD1. The CDR3 extends over 15 amino acids. V lost 1 base, J lost 2 bases, and 0 bases stayed unmatched. Per germline, CDR1 WSHSY and CDR2 SAAADI.

V usage is TRBV7-9 and J usage is TRBJ2-3; unclear D gene. Germline CDR1 is SEHNR and CDR2 is FQNEAQ (reference sequence). Trimming stripped 5 bases from V and 6 bases from J, with 15 bases between. The CDR3 is made up of 14 amino acids. CDR3 bases: TGTGCCAGCAGCCTCCTAAACGGCGGTGATACGCAGTATTTT. Protein product: CASSLLNGGDTQYF.

The chain combines TRBV28 with TRBJ2-7, with TRBD2 matching 8 bases. This CDR3 spans 14 amino acids. V shed 4 bases, J shed 7 bases, and the junction held 9 bases outside the gene matches. The germline gives CDR1 MDHEN, CDR2 SYDVKM. In DNA, the CDR3 is TGTGCCAGCAGTTCCCGGGGGGGGCCGGGGGAGCAGTACTTC. Translated: CASSSRGGPGEQYF.

The V gene is TRBV14, the J gene TRBJ1-1; tentatively, D is TRBD1 (5 bases). The CDR3 contains 13 residues. Deletions cut 6 bases from V and 4 bases from J, with 12 bases between. Germline V gene sequence: CDR1 SGHDN, CDR2 FVKESK. CDR3 in amino acids: CASRRLGGTEAFF. The CDR3 DNA follows: TGTGCCAGCAGACGTTTGGGGGGCACTGAAGCTTTCTTT.

The chain employs TRBV10-3 and TRBJ1-2; perhaps TRBD1 as D (5 bases). The CDR3 length is 12 residues. Trimming stripped 6 bases from V and 7 bases from J, with 12 bases between. CDR1 is ENHRY and CDR2 is SYGVKD in the germline V gene. The CDR3 loop reads CAIRNRFPGYTF. Here the CDR3 DNA reads TGTGCCATCAGAAACAGGTTTCCTGGCTACACCTTC.

V usage is TRBV5-6 and J usage is TRBJ1-2; maybe TRBD1 (6 bases). Germline-derived CDR1 and CDR2 are SGHDT and YYEEEE. This CDR3 spans 13 amino acids. V was cut by 6 bases and J by 6 bases, with 15 bases left in between. The CDR3 region is CASMRQARDGYTF. In DNA, the CDR3 is TGTGCCAGCATGAGACAGGCGAGGGATGGCTACACCTTC.

The gene calls are TRBV29-1 and TRBJ1-2, with D tentatively TRBD1 (5 bases). Germline assignment: CDR1 SQVTM and CDR2 ANQGSEA. The CDR3 covers 13 residues. Trimming took 3 bases from V and 6 from J, leaving 14 bases between them. CDR3 protein: CSVDASGRDGYTF. CDR3 in DNA: TGCAGCGTTGACGCGTCAGGGAGGGATGGCTACACCTTC.

V and J are TRBV7-2 and TRBJ2-3; the match to TRBD2 covers 12 bases. Germline CDR1 is SGHTA and CDR2 is FQGNSA. The CDR3 is 15 residues long. The ends lost 4 bases at V and 3 bases at J; junction bases unmatched: 2. CDR3 DNA sequence: TGTGCCAGCAGCTCTAGCGGGGGGGGGACAGATACGCAGTATTTT. Its protein is CASSSSGGGTDTQYF. The complete variable domain, with remaining parts taken from reference TRBV7-2 and TRBJ2-3, reads GAGVSQSPSNKVTEKGKDVELRCDPISGHTALYWYRQSLGQGLEFLIYFQGNSAPDKSGLPSDRFSAERTGGSVSTLTIQRTQQEDSAVYLCASSSSGGGTDTQYFGPGTRLTVL.

The chain recombines TRBV19 with TRBJ2-3; 8 nucleotides agree with TRBD1. The CDR3 has 16 amino acids. CDR1 LNHDA and CDR2 SQIVND come from the germline V gene (reference sequence). V shed 0 bases and J 2 bases; nucleotides not matched to a gene: 4. The chain's CDR3 is CASSIETGQDTDTQYF. CDR3 in DNA: TGTGCCAGTAGTATAGAAACGGGACAGGACACAGATACGCAGTATTTT.